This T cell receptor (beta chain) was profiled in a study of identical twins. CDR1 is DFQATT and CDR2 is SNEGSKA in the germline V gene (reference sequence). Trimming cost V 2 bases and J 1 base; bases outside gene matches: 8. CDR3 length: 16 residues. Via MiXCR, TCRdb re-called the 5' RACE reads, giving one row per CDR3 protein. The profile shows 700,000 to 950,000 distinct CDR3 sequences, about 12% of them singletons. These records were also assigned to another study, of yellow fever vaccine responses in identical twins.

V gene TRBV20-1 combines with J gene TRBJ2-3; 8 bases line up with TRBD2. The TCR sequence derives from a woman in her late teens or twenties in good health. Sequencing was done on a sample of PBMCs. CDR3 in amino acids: CSARSAGGPRTDTQYF. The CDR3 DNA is TGCAGTGCTAGATCGGCGGGAGGCCCCCGCACAGATACGCAGTATTTT.